The source of this T cell receptor beta chain is a study of technical replicates of blood from several donors. Assay used: immunoSEQ multiplex PCR; TCRdb lists only in-frame clones, some missing. The repertoire consists of tens of thousands of clones, with almost 97% occurring once and the leading ten covering 0.35% to 0.45%. CDR1 is GTSNPN and CDR2 is SVGIG in the germline V gene (reference sequence). With V trimmed by 2 bases and J by 2 bases, 9 bases remained unmatched. This CDR3 is 15 amino acids long. The receptor's source is a human donor in good health. V gene TRBV30 combines with J gene TRBJ2-7, with TRBD2 identical over 7 bases. Source material: T cells isolated from PBMCs. CDR3 coding DNA: TGTGCCTGGAGTCGGGCTAGCGGTTACACCTACGAGCAGTACTTC. Amino acid sequence: CAWSRASGYTYEQYF.